What follows are 21 T cell receptor beta chains derived from one specimen sequenced in a study of beta chain features in type 1 diabetes. Expressed TCRB transcripts were sequenced, since all the RNA that had been isolated was reverse transcribed. Sequencing was performed with immunoSEQ multiplex PCR; in TCRdb, only in-frame clones are kept and a portion is missing. The table lists 350,000 to 450,000 clones, 11% to 15% of them singletons, with roughly 0.038% in the top ten. The sample comprised naive CD4+ T cells from blood. These receptors came from a man aged 30-40 years in good health.

This clone showed up just a few times. This chain uses TRBV5-4 with TRBJ2-1; 7 bases line up with TRBD2. This CDR3 has 16 residues. Germline CDR1 reads SGHNT; CDR2 reads YYREEE (reference sequence). The J segment lost 0 bases and the V segment lost 2 bases, leaving 5 bases of the junction unmatched. CDR3 loop: CASSFGTTSSYNEQFF. In nucleotides, the CDR3 is TGTGCCAGCAGCTTCGGGACTACGAGCTCCTACAATGAGCAGTTCTTC.

This rearrangement joins TRBV5-4 to TRBJ1-2; a weak D match, TRBD1 (5 bases). Germline CDR1 is SGHNT and CDR2 is YYREEE (reference sequence). V was clipped by 4 bases and J by 10 bases, with 17 bases between them. The CDR3 spans 13 residues. The CDR3 spells CASSPVDTKYYTF. The CDR3 DNA is TGTGCCAGCAGCCCCGTGGACACCAAGTACTACACCTTC.

The V call is TRBV5-1, the J call TRBJ1-1; the D is unclear. This CDR3 has 15 residues. Germline CDR1 is SGHRS and CDR2 is YFSETQ. Deletions cut 3 bases from V and 4 bases from J, with 16 bases between. The CDR3 nucleotides are TGCGCCAGCAGCTCTGGTAGTGGAGGAATCACTGAAGCTTTCTTT. Residues: CASSSGSGGITEAFF.

This chain joins TRBV2 and TRBJ1-4; TRBD1 agrees at 9 bases. The CDR3 sequence is 16 residues long. In germline, CDR1 is SNHLY, CDR2 FYNNEI. The J segment lost 5 bases and the V segment lost 6 bases, leaving 10 bases of the junction unmatched. The CDR3 is CASRRDRVRGNEKLFF. CDR3 in DNA: TGTGCCAGCAGACGGGACAGGGTGCGGGGAAATGAAAAACTGTTTTTT.

This chain joins TRBV29-1 and TRBJ1-2; D is ambiguous. The length of the CDR3 is 11 residues. Germline V gene sequence: CDR1 SQVTM, CDR2 ANQGSEA. V was shortened by 6 bases and J by 8 bases, with 13 bases between the two germline ends. CDR3 nucleotides: TGCAGCGTCAGCCCCGGGGTGGGCTACACCTTC. Its protein is CSVSPGVGYTF.

The chain joins TRBV29-1 to TRBJ2-7; possibly TRBD1 for D (5 bases). The CDR3 sequence is 14 residues long. V gave up 3 bases and J gave up 2 bases, with 14 bases separating them. Germline V gene lookup returns CDR1 SQVTM and CDR2 ANQGSEA. CDR3 nucleotide sequence: TGCAGCGTTGATGATCCTCAGGGTACCTACGAGCAGTACTTC. It translates to CSVDDPQGTYEQYF.

The chain combines TRBV19 with TRBJ2-1; TRBD1 matches 8 bases. Germline CDR1 reads LNHDA; CDR2 reads SQIVND (reference sequence). This CDR3 region has 16 residues. The V and J ends lost 4 bases and 5 bases, in that order; junction bases with no gene match: 10. CDR3 DNA sequence: TGTGCCAGTAGTAGTTCACCGCGGACAGGGAACAATGAGCAGTTCTTC. Translated: CASSSSPRTGNNEQFF.

This sequence joins TRBV7-8 and TRBJ2-1, with 8 bases lining up with TRBD1. V trimming: 5 bases; J trimming: 4 bases; junction bases outside the gene matches: 7. Germline V gene sequence: CDR1 SGHVS, CDR2 FQNEAQ. This CDR3 has 15 amino acids. The CDR3 bases are TGTGCCAGCAGCGCTGACAGGGGAATATACAATGAGCAGTTCTTC. It is translated as CASSADRGIYNEQFF.

The CDR3 region is CSASAQGPANTGELFF. Written as DNA, the CDR3 is TGCAGCGCCTCCGCCCAGGGGCCGGCGAACACCGGGGAGCTGTTTTTT. The genes are TRBV29-1 and TRBJ2-2; possible D gene TRBD1, 6 bases. The CDR3 runs 16 residues. V was shortened by 7 bases and J by 0 bases, with 18 bases between the two germline ends. The germline V gene has CDR1 SQVTM and CDR2 ANQGSEA.

This clone has only a few counts. The V and J genes are TRBV19 and TRBJ2-1; weak D call: TRBD1 (6 bases). The CDR3 totals 14 residues. The germline CDR1 and CDR2 sequences are LNHDA and SQIVND (reference sequence). Deletions cut 11 bases from V and 6 bases from J, with 20 bases between. Here the CDR3 reads CASKPGHLTNEQFF. In DNA, the CDR3 is TGTGCCTCGAAACCGGGACACCTCACCAATGAGCAGTTCTTC.

The rearrangement links TRBV18 to TRBJ1-5; TRBD1 is a possible D gene (5 bases). CDR3 length equals 15 residues. Looked up from germline, CDR1 is KGHSH and CDR2 is LQKENI. With 6 bases removed from V and 1 base from J, the gap between germline ends came to 13 bases. The CDR3 reads CASSQETASNQPQHF. DNA of the CDR3: TGTGCCAGCTCCCAAGAGACAGCGAGCAATCAGCCCCAGCATTTT.

This chain connects TRBV5-4 to TRBJ2-4; a possible D gene is TRBD1 (5 bases). With 1 base removed from V and 4 bases from J, the gap between germline ends came to 6 bases. Germline loops: CDR1 SGHNT, CDR2 YYREEE (reference sequence). There are 13 residues in the CDR3. CDR3 loop: CASSLSGKNIQYF. CDR3 DNA: TGTGCCAGCAGCTTGTCAGGGAAAAACATTCAGTACTTC.

This clone turned up a few times. The chain combines TRBV29-1 with TRBJ1-2, with 7 bases identical to TRBD1. Germline lookup yields CDR1 SQVTM and CDR2 ANQGSEA. The trim removed 7 bases at V and 6 bases at J, leaving 11 bases unmatched. CDR3 length: 13 residues. CDR3 protein: CSAGTARGDGYTF. The CDR3 DNA reads as TGCAGCGCTGGGACTGCCAGGGGGGATGGCTACACCTTC.

This clone was seen a handful of times. The chain couples TRBV11-2 to TRBJ1-2; D unclear. The CDR3 runs 12 residues. V was clipped by 6 bases and J by 4 bases, with 9 bases between them. The germline V gene has CDR1 SGHAT and CDR2 FQNNGV. CDR3 protein: CASRSGIYGYTF. CDR3 in DNA: TGTGCCAGCAGATCGGGGATCTATGGCTACACCTTC.

The V and J genes are TRBV7-9 and TRBJ1-2; D ambiguous. This CDR3 is 13 amino acids long. The germline V gene has CDR1 SEHNR and CDR2 FQNEAQ (reference sequence). Trimming cost V 2 bases and J 0 bases, with 4 bases left between them. The CDR3 protein is CASSLRANYGYTF. The CDR3, as DNA: TGTGCCAGCAGCTTAAGAGCTAACTATGGCTACACCTTC.

This clone was detected only a few times. This sequence joins TRBV7-9 and TRBJ2-1; the D is unclear. The V and J ends lost 3 bases and 8 bases respectively, with 8 bases between them. The CDR3 covers 12 residues. Germline V CDR1 and CDR2: SEHNR, FQNEAQ (reference sequence). CDR3 sequence: CASSFSWDEQFF. The CDR3 DNA sequence: TGTGCCAGCAGCTTTAGCTGGGATGAGCAGTTCTTC.

This clone was picked up a small number of times. This chain's CDR3 is CAVSSSGGYEQYV. Written as DNA, the CDR3 is TGTGCCGTCTCCTCGTCGGGGGGCTACGAGCAGTACGTC. The rearrangement joins TRBV10-3 to TRBJ2-7; the match to TRBD2 covers 7 bases. The trim removed 11 bases at V and 3 bases at J, leaving 10 bases unmatched. Germline values: CDR1 ENHRY, CDR2 SYGVKD. This CDR3 spans 13 amino acids.

V and J are TRBV30 and TRBJ2-3; TRBD1 is a possible D gene (6 bases). This CDR3 is built from 14 residues. Germline lookup yields CDR1 GTSNPN and CDR2 SVGIG (reference sequence). V lost 5 bases to trimming and J lost 2 bases, with 14 bases between them. In DNA, the CDR3 is TGTGCCTGGGACAGGTCCGAACCCACAGATACGCAGTATTTT. This sequence encodes CAWDRSEPTDTQYF.

This clone has just a few counts. The chain employs TRBV21-1 and TRBJ1-2; TRBD1, the D gene given by the table, was not confirmed from the DNA. TRBV21-1 is annotated as a pseudogene. The CDR3 sequence is 14 residues long. DNA for the CDR3: TGTGCCAGCAGCAGTAAGGGGATGGACTATGGCTACACCTTC. This translates into CASSSKGMDYGYTF.

V and J are TRBV18 and TRBJ2-5; tentative D call: TRBD2 (7 bases). This CDR3 is built from 14 residues. Germline CDR1 is KGHSH and CDR2 is LQKENI. Between the trimmed V and J ends, which lost 0 bases and 7 bases, there was a span of 12 bases. The CDR3 DNA is TGTGCCAGCTCACCACCACAGGGAGGGGTGACCCAGTACTTC. Amino acids: CASSPPQGGVTQYF.

This CDR3 is CATSRDLLVGAYNEQFF. CDR3 sequence (DNA): TGTGCCACCAGCAGAGATCTACTAGTTGGGGCCTACAATGAGCAGTTCTTC. The gene calls are TRBV15 and TRBJ2-1; maybe TRBD2 (5 bases). The V end lost 0 bases, the J end lost 2 bases, and 14 bases lay between the germline ends. From germline, CDR1 is LNHNV and CDR2 YYDKDF (reference sequence). The CDR3 contains 17 residues.